The T cell receptor beta chain under discussion was sequenced for a study of naive and memory T cell subsets. An equimolar mix of two oligonucleotides served as the beta constant-region primer for TRBC1 and TRBC2. TCRdb reanalysed the UMI-ligation and nested PCR reads using MiXCR and keeps one entry per CDR3 protein. Among 130,000 to 150,000 distinct CDR3 sequences listed, about 18% were seen once. This clonotype was recorded a few times. As yet, its antigen is unknown. Trimming took off 1 base at V and 2 bases at J, with 14 bases between the two ends. The CDR3 spans 16 residues. The germline CDR1 and CDR2 sequences are WSHSY and SAAADI. Whole-study results and caveats: Naive and memory subsets had different power law exponents for TCR abundance. Over 95% of naive TCR sequences appeared only once after error correction, unlike memory subsets.

The source material was naive CD4+ T cells from blood. V gene TRBV10-2 combines with J gene TRBJ1-1; TRBD1 is a possible D gene (6 bases). The clonotype was recovered from a human donor in good health. The CDR3 sequence is CASSEYPRTENTEAFF. CDR3 bases: TGCGCCAGCAGTGAGTATCCCCGGACAGAAAACACTGAAGCTTTCTTT.